This T cell receptor beta chain came from a study of T cells in Graves' hyperthyroidism and ophthalmopathy (dated by TCRdb to between 2018 and 2021). Looking at the study overall: Peripheral blood samples were taken at initial diagnosis, before any treatment was given. TCR V-J signatures able to tell the groups apart were searched for in a discovery cohort of 95 to 100 patients, of whom more than 40 had Graves' ophthalmopathy and 57 had stable Graves' hyperthyroidism. Whether ophthalmopathy could be predicted prospectively was tested in an independent validation cohort made up of approximately 19 hyperthyroidism patients plus 17 patients who later progressed to ophthalmopathy. The roughly 94 discovery patients were randomly divided into training and test sets at a 7:3 ratio. In about 6 Graves' hyperthyroidism patients, the study also compared T-cell repertoires from thyroid tissue with T-cell repertoires from blood. After blood sampling, hyperthyroidism patients were treated with methimazole at a starting dose of 30 mg daily, and ophthalmopathy patients were treated with high-dose intravenous methylprednisolone. The paper describes TCR Vbeta CDR3 sequencing of 135 peripheral blood samples, made up of some 40 ophthalmopathy patients, 70 to 75 hyperthyroidism patients and 17 progressor patients. Broader findings and caveats from the paper: No statistical method was used to set the sample size in advance, and investigators knew the group allocation. A 13 V-J signature model separated ophthalmopathy from stable hyperthyroidism, with about 88% sensitivity and roughly 84% specificity in cross-validation and 80%/75% in testing. In validation, the model predicted progression to ophthalmopathy a median of roughly 6.2 months before onset, with roughly 68% sensitivity and 72.22% specificity. Most expanded thyroid clonotypes (frequency above 0.001) were also detected in blood, suggesting blood repertoires may reflect thyroid immune responses.

Including cysteine and phenylalanine, the CDR3 has 15 amino acids. Only the CDR3 DNA stays, 45 bases, in frame from base 1. Trimming leaves V shorter by 6 bases and J shorter by 0 bases, with the junction holding 6 bases beyond the gene matches. The TCR beta CDR3 regions were amplified from RNA transcripts. The TCR CDR3 was subjected to a first round of RT-PCR using the HTBI primer set and the Qiagen OneStep RT-PCR kit. The libraries were constructed in a second round of multiplex PCR and then size-selected and purified. Paired-end sequencing of the libraries was performed with 100 bp reads on an Illumina HiSeq2000. In the authors' own workflow: SOAPnuke was used to process the raw data, removing reads that contained adapters or uncalled bases, had a mean Phred below 15, or lacked an exact match to the constant primer or identifier. COPE v1.2.5 was used to merge high-quality paired reads, and clonotypes were defined as unique nucleotide sequences. MiTCR v1.1 was used to align the clonotypes against IMGT TRBV, TRBD and TRBJ reference segments. Only V-J combinations with frequency above 0.0001, covering about 99% of repertoires, were analysed. The TCS score was defined as F50 (clonal expansion) divided by E x V (chaos), with BLOSUM62-based TCRdist calculated between CDR3 peptides within each V-J. Welch's t-statistics and random forest reduced roughly 530 V-J features to some 14, which were used in a naive Bayes classifier (R e1071). TCRdb passed the public sequencing reads through fastp at Q25 and MiXCR, retaining productive beta sequences. Each CDR3 protein gets just one entry, which takes the most common genes and DNA from the rows behind it. The authors' filters were not applied to this entry. The sample records about 500,000 distinct CDR3 sequences, over 15% of which are singletons. The ten largest clonotypes hold roughly 18% of the sample.

Ophthalmopathy patients had moderately to severely active disease, Clinical Activity Score of at least 3, NOSPECS grade of at least 4, and duration under 3 months. Patients with uncontrolled infections, other autoimmune diseases, pregnancy or lactation were excluded. Diagnoses relied on clinical symptoms, serum thyroxine and TRAb, thyroid ultrasound and orbital computed tomography. Ficoll-Paque density gradient centrifugation was used to isolate PBMCs from about 9 ml of fresh peripheral blood. Trizol reagent was used to extract total RNA, and RNA quality was then checked on an Agilent 2100 Bioanalyzer. Many counts were recorded for this clonotype. This clone's antigen is unknown. No base quality values were provided; no much bigger clone lies one nucleotide off.

The TCR originated in a woman aged 18-29 years with Graves' ophthalmopathy. Sequencing was done on a sample of blood. The V and J segments used are TRBV12-3 or TRBV12-4 and TRBJ1-1, with 8 bases in between that match TRBD1. The CDR3 has the sequence CASRAIQGVNTEAFF. The bases read TGTGCCAGCAGAGCTATACAGGGGGTGAACACTGAAGCTTTCTTT.